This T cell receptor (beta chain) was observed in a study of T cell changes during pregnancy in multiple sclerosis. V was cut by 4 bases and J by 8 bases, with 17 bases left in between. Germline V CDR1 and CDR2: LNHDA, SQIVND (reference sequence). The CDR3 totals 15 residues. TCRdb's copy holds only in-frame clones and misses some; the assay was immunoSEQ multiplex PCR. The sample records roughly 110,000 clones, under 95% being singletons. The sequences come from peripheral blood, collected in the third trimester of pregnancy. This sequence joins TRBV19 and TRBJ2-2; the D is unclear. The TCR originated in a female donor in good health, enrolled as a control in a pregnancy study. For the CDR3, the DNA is TGTGCCAGTAGTACACCCGATGAGCGCGGAGGGGAGCTGTTTTTT. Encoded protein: CASSTPDERGGELFF.